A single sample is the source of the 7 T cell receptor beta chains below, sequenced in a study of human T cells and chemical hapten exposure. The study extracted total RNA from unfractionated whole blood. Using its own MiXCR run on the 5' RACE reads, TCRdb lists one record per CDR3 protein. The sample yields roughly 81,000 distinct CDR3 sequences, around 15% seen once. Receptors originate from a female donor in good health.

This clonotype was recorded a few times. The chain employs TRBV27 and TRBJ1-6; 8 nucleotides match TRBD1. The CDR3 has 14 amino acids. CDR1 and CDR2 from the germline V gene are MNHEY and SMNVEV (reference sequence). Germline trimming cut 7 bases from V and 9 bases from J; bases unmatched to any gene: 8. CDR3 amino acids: CASKRTGTSSPLHF. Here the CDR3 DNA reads TGTGCCAGCAAACGGACAGGGACAAGTTCACCCCTCCACTTT.

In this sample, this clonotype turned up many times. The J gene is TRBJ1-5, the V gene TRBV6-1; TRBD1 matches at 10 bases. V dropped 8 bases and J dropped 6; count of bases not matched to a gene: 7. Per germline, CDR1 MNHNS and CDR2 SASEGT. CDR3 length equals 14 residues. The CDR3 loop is CASGWTGGFQPQHF. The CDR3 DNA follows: TGTGCCAGCGGATGGACAGGGGGTTTTCAGCCCCAGCATTTT.

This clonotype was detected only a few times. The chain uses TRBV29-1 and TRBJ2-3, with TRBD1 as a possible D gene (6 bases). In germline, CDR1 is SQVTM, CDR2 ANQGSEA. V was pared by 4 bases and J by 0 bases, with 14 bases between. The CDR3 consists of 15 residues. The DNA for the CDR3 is TGCAGCGTTGCTCCCGGACAGAGTAGCACAGATACGCAGTATTTT. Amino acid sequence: CSVAPGQSSTDTQYF.

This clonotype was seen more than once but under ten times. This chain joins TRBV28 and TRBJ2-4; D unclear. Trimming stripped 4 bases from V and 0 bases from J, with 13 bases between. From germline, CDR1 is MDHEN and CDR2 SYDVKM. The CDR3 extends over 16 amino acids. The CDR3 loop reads CASSSPRHLAKNIQYF. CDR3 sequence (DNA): TGTGCCAGCAGTTCCCCCAGGCACCTAGCCAAAAACATTCAGTACTTC.

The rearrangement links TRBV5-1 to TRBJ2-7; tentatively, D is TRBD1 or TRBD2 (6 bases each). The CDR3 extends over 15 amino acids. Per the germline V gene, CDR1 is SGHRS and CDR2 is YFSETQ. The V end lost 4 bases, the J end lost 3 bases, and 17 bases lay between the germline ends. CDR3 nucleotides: TGCGCCAGCAGCGGGGGCGCGGGCGGGATCTACGAGCAGTACTTC. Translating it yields CASSGGAGGIYEQYF.

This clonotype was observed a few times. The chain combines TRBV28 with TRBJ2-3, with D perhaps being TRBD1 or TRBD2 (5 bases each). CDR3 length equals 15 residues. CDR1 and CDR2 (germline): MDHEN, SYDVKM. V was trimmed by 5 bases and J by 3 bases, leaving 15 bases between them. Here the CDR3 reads CASSMVRRETDTQYF. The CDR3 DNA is TGTGCCAGCAGTATGGTGCGCAGGGAGACAGATACGCAGTATTTT.

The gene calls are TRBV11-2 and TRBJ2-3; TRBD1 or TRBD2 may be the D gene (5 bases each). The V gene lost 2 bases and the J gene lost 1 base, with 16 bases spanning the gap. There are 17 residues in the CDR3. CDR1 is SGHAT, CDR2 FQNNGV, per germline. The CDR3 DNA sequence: TGTGCCAGCAGCTTACGGGGCCGGGCTGGGGGCACAGATACGCAGTATTTT. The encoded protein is CASSLRGRAGGTDTQYF.